The 21 T cell receptor beta chains below all came from one sample that was sequenced in a study of blood T cell repertoires in COVID-19. The repertoire was sequenced with immunoSEQ multiplex PCR; TCRdb's copy has only in-frame clones and lacks some. The sample lists 240,000 or so clones, about 79% occurring once. The specimen was peripheral blood. The receptor source for this set is a woman older than 75 with acute or convalescent COVID-19.

This clone showed up just a few times. The chain has TRBV19 and TRBJ1-5, with 9 bases matching TRBD1. The CDR3 length is 13 residues. CDR1 and CDR2 from the germline V gene are LNHDA and SQIVND (reference sequence). Unmatched junction bases numbered 4, after V lost 6 bases and J lost 7 bases. The CDR3 reads CASRDRGGQPQHF. The CDR3 DNA is TGTGCCAGTAGGGACAGGGGTGGACAGCCCCAGCATTTT.

In this sample, this clone turned up once. V is TRBV11-2 and J is TRBJ2-1, with TRBD2 as a possible D gene (6 bases). CDR3 length: 15 amino acids. The V end lost 3 bases, the J end lost 9 bases, and 18 bases lay between the germline ends. Germline V lookup: CDR1 SGHAT, CDR2 FQNNGV. This chain's CDR3 is CASSFRGVDRGEQFF. The DNA of the CDR3 is TGTGCCAGCAGCTTCCGCGGGGTGGATCGGGGTGAGCAGTTCTTC.

This chain's CDR3 is CASSLRGRVYEQYF. In DNA form, the CDR3 reads TGTGCCAGCAGCTTAAGAGGCAGGGTATACGAGCAGTACTTC. The V gene is TRBV7-9, the J gene TRBJ2-7; the D gene is possibly TRBD1 (5 bases). The CDR3 length is 14 residues. The ends were cut back, 2 bases at V and 4 bases at J, with 12 bases in the middle. The germline V gene encodes CDR1 SEHNR and CDR2 FQNEAQ (reference sequence).

On this clone: Relative to the germline gene, one junction end is altered; a read error may explain this. The chain links TRBV7-7 to TRBJ1-3, with 7 bases identical to TRBD1. The CDR3 has 16 residues. CDR1 SSHAT and CDR2 FNYEAQ come from the germline V gene (reference sequence). The CDR3 loop reads CASSLGDRSSGNTIYF. The CDR3 nucleotides are TGTGCTAGCAGCTTAGGGGACAGAAGCTCTGGAAACACCATATATTTT.

This chain uses TRBV7-9 with TRBJ2-7; TRBD2 agrees at 7 bases. The V gene end was trimmed by 0 bases and the J gene end by 2 bases; junction bases not matched to a gene: 4. Germline V CDR1 and CDR2: SEHNR, FQNEAQ (reference sequence). The CDR3 extends over 15 amino acids. The CDR3, as DNA: TGTGCCAGCAGCTTAGCGAAGGGGAGGGCCTACGAGCAGTACTTC. Encoded protein: CASSLAKGRAYEQYF.

The chain couples TRBV28 to TRBJ1-4, with TRBD1 matching over 8 bases. The V gene end was trimmed by 7 bases and the J gene end by 8 bases; junction bases not matched to a gene: 12. The CDR3 spans 15 residues. Germline V gene sequence: CDR1 MDHEN, CDR2 SYDVKM. The DNA for the CDR3 is TGTGCCAGCACCGCAGGTACAGGGGGAGGAGAAAAACTGTTTTTT. It is translated as CASTAGTGGGEKLFF.

As to this clone: Other DNA sequences in the sample encode the same CDR3. The chain has TRBV7-3 and TRBJ2-1; a weak D match, TRBD1 (5 bases). CDR1 and CDR2 (germline): SGHTA, FQGTGA. The CDR3 totals 12 residues. V lost 4 bases to trimming and J lost 6 bases, with 7 bases between them. In nucleotides, the CDR3 is TGTGCCAGCAGCTCGCAGGGCAATGAGCAGTTCTTC. It codes for CASSSQGNEQFF.

V gene TRBV19 combines with J gene TRBJ1-5, with D possibly being TRBD1 (5 bases). The CDR3 is 13 residues long. CDR1 is LNHDA and CDR2 is SQIVND in the germline V gene (reference sequence). V was cut by 3 bases and J by 6 bases, with 9 bases left in between. This CDR3 is CASSMARAQPQHF. CDR3 sequence (DNA): TGTGCCAGTAGTATGGCCAGGGCTCAGCCCCAGCATTTT.

This clone turned up a few times. J is TRBJ1-4 and V is TRBV19; 10 positions match TRBD1. CDR3 length: 16 amino acids. V shed 7 bases and J 5 bases; nucleotides not matched to a gene: 10. Germline V gene lookup returns CDR1 LNHDA and CDR2 SQIVND (reference sequence). The CDR3 bases are TGTGCCAGTAACCCCCACCGGGGACAGGGGAATGAAAAACTGTTTTTT. This codes for CASNPHRGQGNEKLFF. Using reference TRBV19 and TRBJ1-4 for the parts outside the CDR3, the full variable domain is DGGITQSPKYLFRKEGQNVTLSCEQNLNHDAMYWYRQDPGQGLRLIYYSQIVNDFQKGDIAEGYSVSREKKESFPLTVTSAQKNPTAFYLCASNPHRGQGNEKLFFGSGTQLSVL.

This clone showed up just a few times. This rearrangement joins TRBV19 to TRBJ1-4; no clear D. The CDR3 is 14 residues long. V dropped 5 bases and J dropped 8 bases, with 15 bases sitting between them. Germline CDR1 is LNHDA and CDR2 is SQIVND (reference sequence). Written as DNA, the CDR3 is TGTGCCAGTAGTCCCGGTTGGAGTCGGGAAAAACTGTTTTTT. The encoded protein is CASSPGWSREKLFF.

V usage is TRBV5-1 and J usage is TRBJ1-6; D is unresolved. The CDR3 loop spans 16 amino acids. The ends were cut back, 2 bases at V and 0 bases at J, with 9 bases in the middle. Germline V gives CDR1 SGHRS, CDR2 YFSETQ. The CDR3 DNA is TGCGCCAGCAGCTTAACAGAGAGCTCCTATAATTCACCCCTCCACTTT. It is translated as CASSLTESSYNSPLHF. The full variable domain, rest sourced from reference TRBV5-1 and TRBJ1-6, is KAGVTQTPRYLIKTRGQQVTLSCSPISGHRSVSWYQQTPGQGLQFLFEYFSETQRNKGNFPGRFSGRQFSNSRSEMNVSTLELGDSALYLCASSLTESSYNSPLHFGNGTRLTVT.

The chain's CDR3 is CASSVGPGQGRNEQYF. CDR3 nucleotides: TGTGCCAGCAGCGTAGGACCGGGACAGGGGAGGAACGAGCAGTACTTC. This chain connects TRBV9 to TRBJ2-7; TRBD1 matches 10 bases. Per the germline V gene, CDR1 is SGDLS and CDR2 is YYNGEE. This CDR3 spans 16 amino acids. V was clipped by 0 bases and J by 5 bases; unmatched bases: 8. The complete variable domain, with remaining parts taken from reference TRBV9 and TRBJ2-7, reads DSGVTQTPKHLITATGQRVTLRCSPRSGDLSVYWYQQSLDQGLQFLIQYYNGEERAKGNILERFSAQQFPDLHSELNLSSLELGDSALYFCASSVGPGQGRNEQYFGPGTRLTVT.

The chain couples TRBV5-1 to TRBJ2-3; 12 positions agree with TRBD2. V was clipped by 3 bases and J by 4 bases; unmatched bases: 9. The CDR3 has 17 residues. CDR1 is SGHRS and CDR2 is YFSETQ in the germline V gene. CDR3 sequence: CASSSGLAGLGADTQYF. CDR3 DNA: TGCGCCAGCAGCTCCGGACTAGCGGGGTTGGGGGCAGATACGCAGTATTTT.

Written as DNA, the CDR3 is TGCGCCAGCAGCTTGTTCTCCCTGGGAGGGAAAGAGACCCAGTACTTC. This gives the protein CASSLFSLGGKETQYF. This chain links TRBV5-1 with TRBJ2-5; 7 nucleotides agree with TRBD2. Germline CDR1 is SGHRS and CDR2 is YFSETQ. V gave up 1 base and J gave up 3 bases; unmatched junction bases: 9. This CDR3 is 16 amino acids long.

V gene TRBV7-9 combines with J gene TRBJ1-2, with 9 bases matching TRBD1. With 4 bases clipped from V and 4 bases from J, the junction kept 4 bases outside the gene matches. This CDR3 contains 14 residues. Germline assignment: CDR1 SEHNR and CDR2 FQNEAQ (reference sequence). DNA of the CDR3: TGTGCCAGCAGCTCAACAGGGGGCGTCTATGGCTACACCTTC. This encodes CASSSTGGVYGYTF.

CDR3 sequence reads: CAWSVSEGPYEQYF. The DNA of the CDR3 is TGTGCCTGGAGTGTATCGGAGGGACCCTACGAGCAGTACTTC. The chain has TRBV30 and TRBJ2-7; TRBD2 is a possible D gene (6 bases). This CDR3 is 14 amino acids long. V lost 0 bases, J lost 2 bases, and 11 bases lay in between. Germline lookup yields CDR1 GTSNPN and CDR2 SVGIG (reference sequence).

The genes are TRBV5-5 and TRBJ2-2; the D gene is possibly TRBD2 (6 bases). This CDR3 contains 15 residues. Germline V gene lookup returns CDR1 SGHKS and CDR2 YYEKEE (reference sequence). Trimming took off 2 bases at V and 6 bases at J, with 14 bases between the two ends. The CDR3 bases are TGTGCCAGCAGCTTATACAGGCCGGGGGCCGGGGAGCTGTTTTTT. As protein: CASSLYRPGAGELFF.

In the case of this clone: Different DNA sequences within this sample yield the same CDR3. This chain links TRBV2 with TRBJ2-7; D remains ambiguous. The V gene lost 6 bases and the J gene lost 0 bases, with 9 bases spanning the gap. Germline V gives CDR1 SNHLY, CDR2 FYNNEI. This CDR3 spans 13 amino acids. The CDR3 DNA reads as TGTGCCAGCAGGGGCGCGAGCTCCTACGAGCAGTACTTC. This encodes CASRGASSYEQYF.

The J gene is TRBJ1-5, the V gene TRBV6-5; D remains ambiguous. This CDR3 spans 13 amino acids. The germline V and J ends were trimmed by 6 bases and 6 bases, with 12 bases remaining between them. Germline values: CDR1 MNHEY, CDR2 SVGAGI. The CDR3 bases are TGTGCCAGCAGCCCACCTGGAGGTCAGCCCCAGCATTTT. Translated, it gives CASSPPGGQPQHF.

This chain links TRBV28 with TRBJ1-6; 8 bases line up with TRBD1. The CDR3 consists of 12 residues. Germline CDR1 MDHEN, CDR2 SYDVKM. V lost 3 bases to trimming and J lost 14 bases; unmatched junction nucleotides: 3. The CDR3 bases are TGTGCCAGCAGTTTTACGGACAGGGCCCTCCACTTT. Its protein product is CASSFTDRALHF.

The chain recombines TRBV5-1 with TRBJ1-1; 7 nucleotides align to TRBD1. This CDR3 contains 13 residues. Germline V lookup: CDR1 SGHRS, CDR2 YFSETQ. J gave up 4 bases and V 4 bases, and 4 bases lay outside the gene matches. The CDR3 DNA reads as TGCGCCAGCAGCGGAGGGGGCTTCACTGAAGCTTTCTTT. It is translated as CASSGGGFTEAFF.